This TCR beta chain was retrieved from a study of blood T cell repertoires in COVID-19. Ages ranged from about 18 to 100 years, with residence in 24 US areas. Cohort assignment relied on participant-reported clinical history. Original methodology: Estimation of nucleated cell counts was performed using reference gene primer amplification. Using immunoSEQ multiplex PCR, the repertoire was profiled, and TCRdb retains in-frame clones only, with some absent. The V and J calls and clone size come from that table; D and trimming were worked out from the DNA. This sample has over 300,000 clones; around nine tenths occur once, and the top ten carry approximately 9.4%. The clonotype comes from a woman aged 40 to 50 who had recovered from COVID-19. The material sequenced was PBMCs or T cells enriched from blood (not recorded which).

CDR3 loop: CASSLVGLADTGELFF. In nucleotides, the CDR3 is TGTGCCAGCAGCTTAGTCGGACTAGCGGACACCGGGGAGCTGTTTTTT. This chain connects TRBV7-8 to TRBJ2-2, with 10 bases identical to TRBD2. The junction had 2 bases not matched to a gene; V was cut back by 1 base and J by 3 bases. This CDR3 has 16 residues. Germline CDR1 SGHVS, CDR2 FQNEAQ.